Below are 21 T cell receptor beta chains sequenced from a single sample in a study of blood T cell repertoires in COVID-19. Here immunoSEQ multiplex PCR was the method, and the copy in TCRdb shows in-frame clones only, minus some. Among around 130,000 clones listed, about 76% were seen once. Sample: peripheral blood. The receptors here all came from a man at least 80 years old with acute or convalescent COVID-19.

V gene TRBV2 combines with J gene TRBJ2-7, with a tentative D call TRBD2 (6 bases). The CDR3 length is 16 residues. V gave up 3 bases and J gave up 3 bases, with 18 bases separating them. Germline V gene data show CDR1 as SNHLY and CDR2 as FYNNEI. CDR3 amino acids: CASSESGLPIGYEQYF. Written as DNA, the CDR3 is TGTGCCAGCAGTGAGTCCGGACTACCCATCGGCTACGAGCAGTACTTC.

This rearrangement joins TRBV7-9 to TRBJ1-6; D remains ambiguous. CDR1 and CDR2 from the germline V gene are SEHNR and FQNEAQ (reference sequence). CDR3 length: 14 residues. V was cut by 11 bases and J by 8 bases, with 19 bases left in between. The CDR3 nucleotides read TGTGCCGCCACGGAGGAGCAGGCCGATTCACCCCTCCACTTT. Translating it yields CAATEEQADSPLHF.

V gene TRBV2 combines with J gene TRBJ2-1; D not resolved. Germline-derived CDR1 and CDR2 are SNHLY and FYNNEI. This CDR3 region has 13 residues. With 6 bases removed from V and 0 bases from J, the gap between germline ends came to 6 bases. The CDR3 sequence is CASRSSSYNEQFF. The CDR3 DNA follows: TGTGCCAGCAGGAGTTCCTCCTACAATGAGCAGTTCTTC.

The CDR3 spells CASSPPGRGAYEQYF. In DNA form, the CDR3 reads TGTGCCAGCTCACCACCGGGGCGGGGAGCCTACGAGCAGTACTTC. V and J are TRBV18 and TRBJ2-7; possible D gene TRBD2, 6 bases. CDR1 and CDR2 from the germline V gene are KGHSH and LQKENI. The CDR3 is 15 amino acids. The V gene lost 0 bases and the J gene lost 2 bases, with 11 bases spanning the gap.

The chain employs TRBV12-3 or TRBV12-4 and TRBJ1-1; tentatively, D is TRBD1 (5 bases). This CDR3 has 13 residues. Deletions cut 3 bases from V and 7 bases from J, with 12 bases between. CDR3 protein: CASSFGGTGEAFF. The DNA for the CDR3 is TGTGCCAGCAGTTTTGGAGGGACGGGTGAAGCTTTCTTT.

This rearrangement joins TRBV5-1 to TRBJ2-7, with TRBD1 matching 7 bases. The CDR3 contains 13 residues. V shed 9 bases, J shed 3 bases, and the junction held 9 bases outside the gene matches. The germline gives CDR1 SGHRS, CDR2 YFSETQ. The chain's CDR3 is CAIPTGANYEQYF. The CDR3 DNA reads TGCGCCATCCCAACAGGGGCAAACTACGAGCAGTACTTC.

The V gene is TRBV18, the J gene TRBJ1-1; 7 nucleotides align to TRBD1. J was trimmed by 8 bases and V by 3 bases; bases with no gene match: 3. Germline assignment: CDR1 KGHSH and CDR2 LQKENI. The CDR3 is made up of 12 amino acids. The DNA of the CDR3 is TGTGCCAGCTCACCGGGCAGGGGGGAAGCTTTCTTT. Protein sequence: CASSPGRGEAFF. Variable domain in full (rest from reference TRBV18 and TRBJ1-1): NAGVMQNPRHLVRRRGQEARLRCSPMKGHSHVYWYRQLPEEGLKFMVYLQKENIIDESGMPKERFSAEFPKEGPSILRIQQVVRGDSAAYFCASSPGRGEAFFGQGTRLTVV.

The chain is built from TRBV28 and TRBJ2-5; 14 nucleotides agree with TRBD2. The CDR3 spans 16 residues. Germline V gene data show CDR1 as MDHEN and CDR2 as SYDVKM. Trimming at V came to 3 bases and at J to 5 bases, leaving 5 bases not matched to a gene. The CDR3: CASSLTSGGVLETQYF. CDR3 sequence (DNA): TGTGCCAGCAGTTTGACTAGCGGGGGGGTGTTGGAGACCCAGTACTTC.

This rearrangement joins TRBV6-5 to TRBJ2-1; D is unresolved. Trimming removed 5 bases from V and 7 bases from J, with 6 bases in between. CDR3 length: 11 amino acids. CDR1 and CDR2 from the germline V gene are MNHEY and SVGAGI. The CDR3 sequence: CASSHRNEQFF. CDR3 coding DNA: TGTGCCAGCAGTCATAGAAATGAGCAGTTCTTC.

The rearrangement uses TRBV7-2 and TRBJ1-1, with D hard to call. V gave up 3 bases and J gave up 7 bases, with 9 bases separating them. This CDR3 region has 12 residues. Germline lookup yields CDR1 SGHTA and CDR2 FQGNSA. Written as DNA, the CDR3 is TGTGCCAGCAGCTTTCGGGAGCGTGAAGCTTTCTTT. The encoded protein is CASSFREREAFF.

V gene TRBV5-1 combines with J gene TRBJ2-7; 8 bases fit TRBD1. This CDR3 has 16 amino acids. V shed 4 bases, J shed 3 bases, and the junction held 12 bases outside the gene matches. From germline, CDR1 is SGHRS and CDR2 YFSETQ. CDR3 residues: CASSTGGGSPYYEQYF. In DNA form, the CDR3 reads TGCGCCAGCAGCACAGGGGGAGGCTCTCCTTACTACGAGCAGTACTTC.

This sequence joins TRBV5-1 and TRBJ2-2; TRBD2 aligns across 10 bases. The CDR3 runs to 18 residues. Germline CDR1 SGHRS, CDR2 YFSETQ. The junction had 9 bases not matched to a gene; V was cut back by 4 bases and J by 0 bases. The CDR3 sequence: CASSRGLAGDANTGELFF. For the CDR3, the DNA is TGCGCCAGCAGCCGCGGGCTAGCGGGGGACGCGAACACCGGGGAGCTGTTTTTT.

The chain has TRBV18 and TRBJ2-3, with 8 bases aligning to TRBD2. CDR1 is KGHSH, CDR2 LQKENI, per germline. CDR3 size: 12 residues. Unmatched junction bases numbered 3, after V lost 6 bases and J lost 7 bases. The CDR3 region is CASSREGNTQYF. For the CDR3, the DNA is TGTGCCAGCTCCCGGGAGGGGAATACGCAGTATTTT.

This clone has only a few counts. The chain carries TRBV2 and TRBJ2-7, with no clear D. CDR3 length equals 11 residues. Germline V gene lookup returns CDR1 SNHLY and CDR2 FYNNEI. The V and J ends lost 6 bases and 3 bases respectively, with 6 bases between them. DNA of the CDR3: TGTGCCAGCAGCGCCGGCTACGAGCAGTACTTC. Translated: CASSAGYEQYF.

The CDR3 here is CAISPKGALGYTF. In DNA form, the CDR3 reads TGTGCCATCAGTCCCAAGGGGGCACTTGGCTACACCTTC. This rearrangement joins TRBV10-3 to TRBJ1-2; 7 bases are shared with TRBD1. The CDR3 spans 13 residues. J was trimmed by 7 bases and V by 5 bases; bases with no gene match: 7. CDR1 and CDR2 (germline): ENHRY, SYGVKD.

The rearrangement links TRBV21-1 to TRBJ2-3; the table's D call of TRBD1 was not tested on the DNA. TRBV21-1 is a known pseudogene. The CDR3 contains 17 residues. The CDR3 region is CASSKAPNRSNTDTQYF. CDR3 DNA: TGTGCCAGCAGCAAAGCGCCCAACAGGAGTAACACAGATACGCAGTATTTT.

The chain combines TRBV5-4 with TRBJ2-1, with 7 bases aligning to TRBD1. J was trimmed by 9 bases and V by 4 bases; bases with no gene match: 4. The length of the CDR3 is 12 residues. The V gene's germline CDR1 is SGHNT and CDR2 YYREEE (reference sequence). The CDR3 sequence is CASSTTGLEQFF. Written as DNA, the CDR3 is TGTGCCAGCAGCACGACAGGGCTTGAGCAGTTCTTC.

This clone was observed a handful of times. The CDR3 is CASSKLAGFTGELFF. The CDR3 nucleotides read TGTGCCAGCAGCAAACTAGCGGGCTTTACCGGGGAGCTGTTTTTT. The chain couples TRBV2 to TRBJ2-2, with 9 bases that match TRBD2. Germline V lookup: CDR1 SNHLY, CDR2 FYNNEI. This CDR3 region has 15 residues. J gave up 5 bases and V 6 bases, and 7 bases lay outside the gene matches.

This clone was seen only a few times. V and J are TRBV3-1 (or the pseudogene TRBV3-2) and TRBJ1-6; D gene ambiguous. This CDR3 is 14 amino acids long. Germline V gives CDR1 LGHDT, CDR2 YNNKEL (reference sequence). V was trimmed by 6 bases and J by 5 bases, leaving 11 bases between them. The DNA of the CDR3 is TGTGCCAGCAGTCTCTTGGCCAATAATTCACCCCTCCACTTT. It translates to CASSLLANNSPLHF.

CDR3 nucleotide sequence: TGTGCCATCAGTGAGAGAATCCAGCGGGACACCTTAATCTCTACGTACAATGAGCAGTTCTTC. Its translation: CAISERIQRDTLISTYNEQFF. The chain links TRBV10-3 to TRBJ2-1, with D possibly being TRBD2 (7 bases). The length of the CDR3 is 21 residues. V lost 2 bases to trimming and J lost 4 bases, with 30 bases between them. Per germline, CDR1 ENHRY and CDR2 SYGVKD.

This clone has a handful of counts. The chain couples TRBV2 to TRBJ2-1; 7 bases align to TRBD2. V lost 5 bases and J lost 5; bases outside the gene matches: 6. Per the germline V gene, CDR1 is SNHLY and CDR2 is FYNNEI. This CDR3 has 14 amino acids. CDR3 bases: TGTGCCAGCAGTCGGGGACTACTAAACAATGAGCAGTTCTTC. It translates to CASSRGLLNNEQFF.